These 2 T cell receptor beta chains share one sample of origin, sequenced in a study of T cell changes during pregnancy in multiple sclerosis. Data came from immunoSEQ multiplex PCR; TCRdb stores just in-frame clones and leaves some out. Of about 87,000 clones in the sample, about 93% are singletons; the top ten hold under 1.5%. Source: peripheral blood, taken in the third trimester of pregnancy. These receptors all come from a female donor in good health, enrolled as a control in a pregnancy study.

This chain uses TRBV4-1 with TRBJ2-7, with 11 bases lining up with TRBD2. The CDR3 totals 15 residues. CDR1 and CDR2 (germline): MGHRA, YSYEKL. The ends lost 1 base at V and 6 bases at J; junction bases unmatched: 5. CDR3: CASSQALAGVREQYF. DNA of the CDR3: TGCGCCAGCAGCCAAGCACTAGCGGGAGTTCGCGAGCAGTACTTC.

V is TRBV5-4 and J is TRBJ1-2; possible D gene TRBD1, 6 bases. The CDR3 totals 13 residues. Germline V gene sequence: CDR1 SGHNT, CDR2 YYREEE (reference sequence). Trimming took off 4 bases at V and 6 bases at J, with 13 bases between the two ends. The CDR3 loop reads CASSSPGVDGYTF. The CDR3 nucleotides are TGTGCCAGCAGCAGCCCAGGGGTGGATGGCTACACCTTC. The whole variable domain, filled in from reference TRBV5-4 and TRBJ1-2, reads ETGVTQSPTHLIKTRGQQVTLRCSSQSGHNTVSWYQQALGQGPQFIFQYYREEENGRGNFPPRFSGLQFPNYSSELNVNALELDDSALYLCASSSPGVDGYTFGSGTRLTVV.